This T cell receptor (beta chain) was recorded in a study of blood T cell repertoires in COVID-19. Study details: Nucleic acid was either cDNA or gDNA, and it came from T cells, B-cell-depleted T cells, or PBMCs.

The authors' processing: Amplification of reference gene primers was used by the study to estimate nucleated cell counts. The method was immunoSEQ multiplex PCR; TCRdb's version includes in-frame clones alone and lacks a portion of them. V, J and clone size were drawn from that table, and D and trimming were deduced from the DNA. The data hold about 250,000 clones, with around 89% observed a single time. Sequencing input: peripheral blood. The receptor comes from a man aged 30-40 years with acute or convalescent COVID-19.

CDR3 DNA: TGTGCCAGCAGCCAATTTACAGGGTCCTACGAGCAGTACTTC. As protein: CASSQFTGSYEQYF. The chain is built from TRBV3-1 (or the pseudogene TRBV3-2) and TRBJ2-7, with D possibly matching TRBD1 (6 bases). Trimming pared 2 bases from V and 1 base from J, leaving 9 bases between. From germline, CDR1 is LGHDT and CDR2 YNNKEL (reference sequence). This CDR3 has 14 amino acids.